This T cell receptor beta chain is drawn from a study of cytomegalovirus exposure and HLA in healthy donors. Whole-study results and caveats: By a later analysis, the bulk of CMV-associated TCR beta chains appeared HLA-restricted. When analyzed later, the rates of TCR association showed variation by HLA locus, with DRB1 the most and HLA-C the fewest. It emerged from a later analysis that several of the most significant clusters appeared to be linked to common viral pathogens. It was shown in a later analysis that HLA-associated TCR beta chains were more clonally expanded than other, equally common chains.

With 60 Vbeta and 13 Jbeta primers, the PCR was carried out. Clones were sequenced by immunoSEQ multiplex PCR, and TCRdb holds only the in-frame ones, with some missing. The repertoire holds over 95,000 clones, with more than 75% as singletons. This clone was seen only a few times. Antigen unknown. The sequence was obtained from a woman in her forties in good health and CMV-seropositive. The sequenced sample consisted of PBMCs.

The CDR3 DNA reads as TGTGCCAGCAGCTCTGACATTTATGGCTACACCTTC. Amino acids: CASSSDIYGYTF. The genes are TRBV5-4 and TRBJ1-2; D not certain. The CDR3 spans 12 residues. The ends were cut back, 3 bases at V and 5 bases at J, with 8 bases in the middle. The germline gives CDR1 SGHNT, CDR2 YYREEE (reference sequence).